This T cell receptor beta chain was documented in a study of long-term antiretroviral therapy in people with HIV. Overall study results and limits: The data indicate that diversity increased after ART but remained below transplant donor controls.

This CDR3 has 15 amino acids. Germline-derived CDR1 and CDR2 are MGHDK and SYGVNS. With V trimmed by 3 bases and J by 8 bases, 9 bases remained unmatched. Inclusion required at least two post-ART and at least one pre-ART PBMC samples. United States facilities provided treatment to all participants with HIV. Every specimen held between roughly 0.85-11 million cryopreserved PBMC. These were thawed and washed before DNA extraction. Turning to this clone: The antigen is undetermined.

Survey-level immunoSEQ v3.0 assays were run. Profiled with immunoSEQ multiplex PCR; TCRdb holds only in-frame clones, not every one. The profile shows about 21,000 clones, around 77% of them singletons. The sequence came from a woman between 35 and 50 years old with HIV. Source: unsorted PBMCs, taken about 1.8 years before starting antiretroviral therapy. V and J are TRBV25-1 and TRBJ1-1; TRBD1 agrees at 10 bases. The chain's CDR3 is CASSDLGTGESEAFF. Written as DNA, the CDR3 is TGTGCCAGCAGTGATCTGGGGACAGGGGAGTCGGAAGCTTTCTTT.